These 24 T cell receptor beta chains came from one sample sequenced in a study of PD-1 blockade in mismatch repair-deficient tumors. Only in-frame clones appear in the TCRdb table, and some are missing; sequencing was by immunoSEQ multiplex PCR. Of some 110,000 clones in the sample, approximately 80% were seen once. This material consisted of peripheral blood, taken 60 weeks after starting pembrolizumab. Receptors were obtained from an adult with mismatch repair-deficient cancer.

The CDR3 spells CASSQDISGISGANVLTF. The CDR3 bases are TGCGCCAGCAGCCAAGATATTTCAGGGATCTCTGGGGCCAACGTCCTGACTTTC. The rearrangement uses TRBV4-1 and TRBJ2-6, with D possibly matching TRBD1 (5 bases). The germline V and J ends were trimmed by 0 bases and 0 bases, with 12 bases remaining between them. Germline values: CDR1 MGHRA, CDR2 YSYEKL. The CDR3 runs 18 residues.

The chain links TRBV19 to TRBJ2-7, with no clear D. This CDR3 is built from 15 residues. V lost 1 base to trimming and J lost 2 bases, with 12 bases between them. From germline, CDR1 is LNHDA and CDR2 SQIVND (reference sequence). The CDR3, as DNA: TGTGCCAGTAGTATAGCCGAAGGACCGACCTACGAGCAGTACTTC. Its protein is CASSIAEGPTYEQYF.

Concerning this clone itself: An end of the junction differs from the germline gene, which may be a read error. The gene calls are TRBV7-7 and TRBJ2-1; D gene unclear. The CDR3 extends over 13 amino acids. CDR1 and CDR2 from the germline V gene are SSHAT and FNYEAQ (reference sequence). The CDR3 DNA is TGTGCTAGCAGCTTAAGCTCGCACAATGAGCAGTTCTTC. It codes for CASSLSSHNEQFF.

This chain joins TRBV15 and TRBJ1-5, with TRBD1 as a possible D gene (5 bases). Germline V lookup: CDR1 LNHNV, CDR2 YYDKDF (reference sequence). The V end was cut by 0 bases, the J end by 2 bases, with 14 bases between. CDR3 length equals 17 residues. The CDR3 sequence: CATSREITGLGNQPQHF. In DNA form, the CDR3 reads TGTGCCACCAGCAGAGAAATTACAGGTTTGGGCAATCAGCCCCAGCATTTT.

This sequence joins TRBV5-6 and TRBJ1-1; no definite D call. The germline CDR1 and CDR2 sequences are SGHDT and YYEEEE. V lost 4 bases to trimming and J lost 0 bases, with 13 bases between them. The CDR3 has 15 residues. The CDR3 sequence: CASSRFGLLNTEAFF. Written as DNA, the CDR3 is TGTGCCAGCAGCCGATTCGGATTATTGAACACTGAAGCTTTCTTT.

This clone counts as medium-sized. This chain links TRBV11-2 with TRBJ2-7, with 11 bases aligning to TRBD2. After removal of 0 bases from V and 3 bases from J, the junction contained 1 base not matched to a gene. The CDR3 is made up of 15 amino acids. CDR1 SGHAT and CDR2 FQNNGV come from the germline V gene. The CDR3 protein is CASSLELAGDYEQYF. CDR3 bases: TGTGCCAGCAGCTTAGAACTAGCGGGAGACTACGAGCAGTACTTC.

The table lists this clone with many counts. The V gene is TRBV10-2, the J gene TRBJ2-7, with D possibly TRBD2 on 6 matching bases. The germline gives CDR1 WSHSY, CDR2 SAAADI. The germline V and J ends were trimmed by 5 bases and 3 bases, with 8 bases remaining between them. The CDR3 is made up of 12 amino acids. The CDR3 sequence: CASSSDYYEQYF. In DNA form, the CDR3 reads TGCGCCAGCAGTTCGGACTACTACGAGCAGTACTTC.

This sequence joins TRBV19 and TRBJ2-3; D is unresolved. The CDR3 consists of 14 residues. The germline V and J ends were trimmed by 3 bases and 3 bases, with 10 bases remaining between them. Per the germline V gene, CDR1 is LNHDA and CDR2 is SQIVND (reference sequence). CDR3 in DNA: TGTGCCAGTAGTATGGGTGGGAATACAGATACGCAGTATTTT. Protein product: CASSMGGNTDTQYF. Full variable domain (remainder filled in from reference TRBV19 and TRBJ2-3): DGGITQSPKYLFRKEGQNVTLSCEQNLNHDAMYWYRQDPGQGLRLIYYSQIVNDFQKGDIAEGYSVSREKKESFPLTVTSAQKNPTAFYLCASSMGGNTDTQYFGPGTRLTVL.

This chain connects TRBV5-4 to TRBJ2-5, with D possibly being TRBD2 (5 bases). Between the trimmed V and J ends, which lost 3 bases and 2 bases, there was a span of 14 bases. Per the germline V gene, CDR1 is SGHNT and CDR2 is YYREEE (reference sequence). The CDR3 sequence is 15 residues long. The CDR3, as DNA: TGTGCCAGCAGCTCCGGGAAGGGTGGACAAGAGACCCAGTACTTC. The encoded protein is CASSSGKGGQETQYF. The entire variable domain, with the rest obtained from reference TRBV5-4 and TRBJ2-5, is as follows: ETGVTQSPTHLIKTRGQQVTLRCSSQSGHNTVSWYQQALGQGPQFIFQYYREEENGRGNFPPRFSGLQFPNYSSELNVNALELDDSALYLCASSSGKGGQETQYFGPGTRLLVL.

The chain couples TRBV7-3 to TRBJ2-3; D might be TRBD2 (5 bases). The CDR3 has 14 amino acids. The V and J ends lost 6 bases and 4 bases respectively, with 14 bases between them. Germline loops: CDR1 SGHTA, CDR2 FQGTGA. The CDR3 DNA reads as TGTGCCAGCAGTCAAGGACTCGCAGCAGATACGCAGTATTTT. Protein: CASSQGLAADTQYF.

The J gene is TRBJ1-3, the V gene TRBV7-9; 8 nucleotides match TRBD1. After removal of 7 bases from V and 0 bases from J, the junction contained 8 bases not matched to a gene. The CDR3 loop spans 16 amino acids. Per the germline V gene, CDR1 is SEHNR and CDR2 is FQNEAQ (reference sequence). This CDR3 is CASNPTGASSGNTIYF. The CDR3 nucleotides read TGTGCCAGCAACCCGACAGGGGCCTCCTCTGGAAACACCATATATTTT.

V and J are TRBV5-8 and TRBJ2-1; TRBD1 is a possible D gene (6 bases). CDR3 length: 15 amino acids. CDR1 is SGHTS, CDR2 YDEGEE, per germline. V gave up 3 bases and J gave up 1 base, with 11 bases separating them. Here the CDR3 DNA reads TGTGCCAGCAGCTACAGGGTTGGGTCCTACAATGAGCAGTTCTTC. Translated, it gives CASSYRVGSYNEQFF.

The gene calls are TRBV7-8 and TRBJ2-7, with D possibly being TRBD1 or TRBD2 (5 bases each). Germline CDR1 reads SGHVS; CDR2 reads FQNEAQ. CDR3 length: 13 residues. V was shortened by 5 bases and J by 4 bases, with 12 bases between the two germline ends. The CDR3 sequence is CASSRDPRYEQYF. The CDR3 DNA is TGTGCCAGCAGCCGGGACCCTCGGTACGAGCAGTACTTC. The full variable domain, with the rest looked up from reference TRBV7-8 and TRBJ2-7, is GAGVSQSPRYKVAKRGQDVALRCDPISGHVSLFWYQQALGQGPEFLTYFQNEAQLDKSGLPSDRFFAERPEGSVSTLKIQRTQQEDSAVYLCASSRDPRYEQYFGPGTRLTVT.

This chain joins TRBV7-6 and TRBJ2-7; 7 bases agree with TRBD2. Looked up from germline, CDR1 is SGHVS and CDR2 is FNYEAQ. J lost 4 bases, V lost 1 base, and 10 bases had no gene match. The CDR3 contains 16 residues. CDR3 nucleotides: TGTGCCAGCAGCTTAGGCACCGGCGGGAGACCTTACGAGCAGTACTTC. This codes for CASSLGTGGRPYEQYF.

V gene TRBV2 combines with J gene TRBJ1-1, with D possibly TRBD1 on 5 matching bases. This CDR3 contains 13 residues. With 4 bases removed from V and 5 bases from J, the gap between germline ends came to 11 bases. CDR1 and CDR2 from the germline V gene are SNHLY and FYNNEI. CDR3 in amino acids: CASSGGRGTEAFF. DNA for the CDR3: TGTGCCAGCAGTGGGGGTCGGGGGACTGAAGCTTTCTTT.

The table lists this clone with many counts. The chain employs TRBV9 and TRBJ1-1, with unresolved D. This CDR3 has 14 residues. Looked up from germline, CDR1 is SGDLS and CDR2 is YYNGEE. V was trimmed by 0 bases and J by 0 bases, leaving 6 bases between them. The CDR3 DNA reads TGTGCCAGCAGCGTAGGTAACGTGAACACTGAAGCTTTCTTT. It translates to CASSVGNVNTEAFF.

The chain recombines TRBV7-2 with TRBJ2-5; D perhaps matches TRBD2 (5 bases). Germline V gene sequence: CDR1 SGHTA, CDR2 FQGNSA. This CDR3 is built from 14 residues. V lost 0 bases to trimming and J lost 5 bases, with 10 bases between them. This chain's CDR3 is CASSLAGEWETQYF. DNA of the CDR3: TGTGCCAGCAGCTTAGCGGGAGAGTGGGAGACCCAGTACTTC.

This rearrangement joins TRBV7-8 to TRBJ1-5, with D uncertain. The CDR3 length is 16 residues. Germline values: CDR1 SGHVS, CDR2 FQNEAQ. V dropped 5 bases and J dropped 0 bases, with 14 bases sitting between them. Here the CDR3 reads CASSGSLEYSNQPQHF. In nucleotides, the CDR3 is TGTGCCAGCAGCGGGTCTTTGGAGTATAGCAATCAGCCCCAGCATTTT.

In its sample, this clone was seen a few times. The chain uses TRBV25-1 and TRBJ2-1; 10 bases line up with TRBD1. The CDR3 covers 16 residues. CDR1 and CDR2 (germline): MGHDK, SYGVNS. J lost 2 bases, V lost 4 bases, and 5 bases had no gene match. CDR3 residues: CASSGATGGAYNEQFF. Here the CDR3 DNA reads TGTGCCAGCAGTGGAGCGACAGGGGGCGCCTACAATGAGCAGTTCTTC.

The chain joins TRBV7-2 to TRBJ2-1; the D is unclear. Trimming took off 4 bases at V and 7 bases at J, with 8 bases between the two ends. The V gene's germline CDR1 is SGHTA and CDR2 FQGNSA. CDR3 length equals 12 residues. Here the CDR3 reads CASSSSWNEQFF. The DNA of the CDR3 is TGTGCCAGCAGCTCAAGCTGGAATGAGCAGTTCTTC.

This clone was seen more than once but under ten times. V usage is TRBV11-2 and J usage is TRBJ1-1, with D tentatively TRBD1 (5 bases). CDR3 length: 16 amino acids. V lost 5 bases, J lost 0 bases, and 16 bases lay in between. Germline V gives CDR1 SGHAT, CDR2 FQNNGV. CDR3 DNA: TGTGCCAGCAGCCTGTGGGACGGAACAATGAACACTGAAGCTTTCTTT. As protein: CASSLWDGTMNTEAFF. Full variable domain (outside the CDR3, taken from reference TRBV11-2 and TRBJ1-1): EAGVAQSPRYKIIEKRQSVAFWCNPISGHATLYWYQQILGQGPKLLIQFQNNGVVDDSQLPKDRFSAERLKGVDSTLKIQPAKLEDSAVYLCASSLWDGTMNTEAFFGQGTRLTVV.

CDR3 DNA: TGTGCCAGCAGCCAATACGTGGGTAAGCAGTTCTTC. The encoded protein is CASSQYVGKQFF. The chain has TRBV11-3 and TRBJ2-1, with D hard to call. The germline V gene encodes CDR1 SGHNT and CDR2 YENEEA. Deletions cut 5 bases from V and 11 bases from J, with 13 bases between. This CDR3 spans 12 amino acids.

CDR3 in amino acids: CASSPRLIAYNEQFF. Here the CDR3 DNA reads TGTGCCAGCAGCCCCCGGCTGATTGCCTACAATGAGCAGTTCTTC. The chain carries TRBV7-2 and TRBJ2-1; no definite D call. V was shortened by 5 bases and J by 2 bases, with 13 bases between the two germline ends. Germline V gene sequence: CDR1 SGHTA, CDR2 FQGNSA. CDR3 length equals 15 residues. Together with reference TRBV7-2 and TRBJ2-1, the CDR3 gives the full variable domain: GAGVSQSPSNKVTEKGKDVELRCDPISGHTALYWYRQSLGQGLEFLIYFQGNSAPDKSGLPSDRFSAERTGGSVSTLTIQRTQQEDSAVYLCASSPRLIAYNEQFFGPGTRLTVL.

This sequence joins TRBV6-4 and TRBJ2-2, with TRBD1 as a possible D gene (6 bases). The CDR3 length is 13 residues. CDR1 MRHNA and CDR2 SNTAGT come from the germline V gene. Trimming left V 4 bases short and J 6 bases short, with 9 bases between. The CDR3 nucleotides read TGTGCCAGCAGTGCCAACAGGGCCGGGGAGCTGTTTTTT. Protein product: CASSANRAGELFF.